Listed below are T cell receptor beta chains from one sample, sequenced in a study of neurological immune-mediated disorders. TCRdb itself ran the 5' RACE reads through MiXCR, one entry per CDR3 protein. The sample includes 45,000 to 65,000 distinct CDR3 sequences, roughly 8.4% of them seen just once. Sequences were obtained from PBMCs. All receptors derive from a woman aged 40 to 50 in good health. Both conserved end residues are part of each CDR3. The order of the fields is clone size, D gene, V gene, J gene, CDR3 protein, CDR3 DNA. The D gene is left open where the match is weak. Size values are once, few and many counts, or a class for expanded clones, and some rows have none.

many	TRBD1	TRBV20-1	TRBJ1-1	CSVRGQGETEAFF	TGCAGTGTAAGAGGACAGGGTGAAACTGAAGCTTTCTTT
many	TRBD2	TRBV12-3/TRBV12-4	TRBJ2-1	CASSRIPGLATNEQFF	TGTGCCAGCAGTAGAATCCCGGGACTAGCGACAAATGAGCAGTTCTTC
.	.	TRBV20-1	TRBJ2-1	CSASGGDEQFF	TGCAGTGCTAGTGGGGGTGATGAGCAGTTCTTC
many	TRBD1	TRBV18	TRBJ2-7	CASSPPGQGYEQYF	TGTGCCAGCTCACCACCGGGACAGGGCTACGAGCAGTACTTC
many	.	TRBV6-2/TRBV6-3	TRBJ2-2	CASSSFTGELFF	TGTGCCAGCAGTTCCTTCACCGGGGAGCTGTTTTTT
many	.	TRBV20-1	TRBJ1-1	CSAVGGQGDTEAFF	TGCAGTGCCGTCGGCGGGCAGGGCGACACTGAAGCTTTCTTT
many	TRBD1	TRBV6-6	TRBJ2-1	CASHGRDRGINEQFF	TGTGCCAGCCACGGTAGGGACAGGGGGATCAATGAGCAGTTCTTC
.	TRBD1	TRBV10-3	TRBJ1-1	CAISNTAGGNTEAFF	TGTGCCATCAGTAACACCGCAGGGGGGAACACTGAAGCTTTCTTT
many	.	TRBV5-8	TRBJ1-5	CASSPGSSDNQPQHF	TGTGCCAGCAGCCCGGGGTCTTCAGACAATCAGCCCCAGCATTTT
many	TRBD2	TRBV5-1	TRBJ2-7	CASSLLAGDYEQYF	TGCGCCAGCAGCTTACTAGCGGGGGACTACGAGCAGTACTTC
many	.	TRBV24-1	TRBJ1-1	CATSDLAGRAFF	TGTGCCACCAGTGATTTAGCGGGGAGGGCTTTCTTT
many	TRBD1	TRBV5-1	TRBJ2-6	CASSPTGRTGANVLTF	TGCGCCAGCAGCCCGACAGGGCGAACTGGGGCCAACGTCCTGACTTTC
many	TRBD2	TRBV27	TRBJ2-1	CASSPGTSGRGEQFF	TGTGCCAGCAGCCCCGGGACTAGCGGGAGGGGTGAGCAGTTCTTC
many	.	TRBV10-3	TRBJ2-7	CAISVRDIEYEQYF	TGTGCCATCAGTGTCCGGGACATCGAGTACGAGCAGTACTTC
many	.	TRBV5-6	TRBJ1-1	CASSFGPVNTEAFF	TGTGCCAGCAGCTTTGGACCGGTGAACACTGAAGCTTTCTTT
many	.	TRBV7-2	TRBJ1-1	CASSLDWDPGRGEAFF	TGTGCCAGCAGCTTAGATTGGGACCCCGGGAGGGGTGAAGCTTTCTTT
medium-sized	TRBD1	TRBV20-1	TRBJ2-7	CSARPRQGFRYEQYF	TGCAGTGCTAGGCCCCGACAGGGATTCCGCTACGAGCAGTACTTC
many	.	TRBV5-1	TRBJ2-7	CATSSNVVSYEQYF	TGCGCCACCTCGTCAAATGTTGTCTCCTACGAGCAGTACTTC
many	.	TRBV7-3	TRBJ2-5	CASSLKPGAPETQYF	TGTGCCAGCAGCTTAAAACCAGGGGCACCGGAGACCCAGTACTTC
many	.	TRBV2	TRBJ1-1	CASSTYAEAFF	TGTGCCAGCAGTACCTACGCTGAAGCTTTCTTT
.	TRBD1	TRBV5-5	TRBJ2-5	CASSWGTGQETQYF	TGTGCCAGCAGCTGGGGGACAGGGCAGGAGACCCAGTACTTC
many	.	TRBV20-1	TRBJ2-3	CSALRLGRTDTQYF	TGCAGTGCTCTCCGCCTGGGGAGAACAGATACGCAGTATTTT
medium-sized	TRBD2	TRBV15	TRBJ2-2	CATRPTSGRGTGELFF	TGTGCCACCAGGCCTACTAGCGGGAGAGGAACCGGGGAGCTGTTTTTT
many	TRBD1	TRBV10-3	TRBJ2-6	CAIRGQGSSGANVLTF	TGTGCCATCAGGGGACAGGGCTCCTCTGGGGCCAACGTCCTGACTTTC
many	.	TRBV7-2	TRBJ1-5	CASSLYQNQPQHF	TGTGCCAGCAGCTTATATCAAAATCAGCCCCAGCATTTT
many	TRBD1	TRBV10-3	TRBJ2-5	CAISVQGAGETQYF	TGTGCCATCAGTGTACAGGGGGCTGGGGAGACCCAGTACTTC
many	.	TRBV5-1	TRBJ2-5	CASSSGFQGAQETQYF	TGCGCCAGCAGCTCGGGGTTCCAGGGAGCTCAAGAGACCCAGTACTTC
many	TRBD2	TRBV6-2/TRBV6-3	TRBJ2-1	CASSYSRSGGSANEQFF	TGTGCCAGCAGTTACTCGAGGAGCGGGGGGTCGGCCAATGAGCAGTTCTTC
many	TRBD1	TRBV4-1	TRBJ1-5	CASSQDETGEQPQHF	TGCGCCAGCAGCCAAGATGAGACAGGGGAACAGCCCCAGCATTTT
many	TRBD1	TRBV10-3	TRBJ1-6	CATQQGAKNSPLHF	TGTGCCACCCAACAGGGGGCAAAGAATTCACCCCTCCACTTT
many	TRBD2	TRBV20-1	TRBJ2-1	CSARGLAGGSYNEQFF	TGCAGTGCTAGGGGACTAGCGGGAGGTTCCTACAATGAGCAGTTCTTC
many	.	TRBV5-4	TRBJ2-1	CASSVDRNEQFF	TGTGCCAGCAGCGTCGACCGTAATGAGCAGTTCTTC
many	.	TRBV6-5	TRBJ1-1	CASTSDTEAFF	TGTGCCAGCACTTCAGACACTGAAGCTTTCTTT
many	.	TRBV5-1	TRBJ1-3	CASSLGAARDGTIYF	TGCGCCAGCAGCTTGGGAGCCGCCCGGGACGGCACCATATATTTT
many	.	TRBV4-2	TRBJ1-2	CASSLERQTYYGYTF	TGTGCCAGCAGCCTAGAGCGACAGACCTACTATGGCTACACCTTC
many	TRBD1	TRBV6-2/TRBV6-3	TRBJ2-3	CASSGQGGADTQYF	TGTGCCAGCAGTGGACAGGGGGGGGCAGATACGCAGTATTTT
many	TRBD1	TRBV6-5	TRBJ2-7	CASSYARTGAYEQYF	TGTGCCAGCAGTTACGCAAGGACAGGGGCCTACGAGCAGTACTTC
many	.	TRBV7-8	TRBJ2-1	CASSVGTLNEQFF	TGTGCCAGCAGCGTTGGGACCTTAAATGAGCAGTTCTTC
many	.	TRBV12-3/TRBV12-4	TRBJ2-3	CASSFDVTQYF	TGTGCCAGCAGTTTCGACGTTACGCAGTATTTT
few	TRBD1	TRBV6-2/TRBV6-3	TRBJ1-1	CASSLWRGQGEAFF	TGTGCCAGCAGTTTATGGAGGGGGCAGGGTGAAGCTTTCTTT
many	TRBD2	TRBV7-2	TRBJ2-3	CASSLDGREADTQYF	TGTGCCAGCAGCTTAGACGGGCGGGAGGCAGATACGCAGTATTTT
many	.	TRBV7-6	TRBJ2-3	CASSLPIEDTQYF	TGTGCCAGCAGCTTACCGATAGAAGATACGCAGTATTTT
many	.	TRBV7-2	TRBJ1-1	CASRERHLTSTEAFF	TGTGCCAGCAGGGAGCGACACCTAACTAGCACTGAAGCTTTCTTT
many	TRBD1	TRBV29-1	TRBJ1-2	CSVEGRDRGPYGYTF	TGCAGCGTTGAAGGGAGGGACAGGGGTCCCTATGGCTACACCTTC
.	.	TRBV20-1	TRBJ1-1	CSARDGGFGTEAFF	TGCAGTGCTAGAGATGGTGGGTTTGGCACTGAAGCTTTCTTT
.	.	TRBV19	TRBJ2-7	CASSIGQESYEQYF	TGTGCCAGTAGTATAGGTCAAGAATCCTACGAGCAGTACTTC
many	TRBD2	TRBV3-1	TRBJ2-2	CASSRGLAGFAGTGELFF	TGTGCCAGCAGCCGCGGACTAGCGGGGTTCGCGGGCACCGGGGAGCTGTTTTTT
many	.	TRBV7-3	TRBJ2-3	CASSLSREIDTQYF	TGTGCCAGCAGCTTAAGCCGGGAGATAGATACGCAGTATTTT
.	.	TRBV27	TRBJ2-1	CASSLFQVSYNEQFF	TGTGCCAGCAGTTTATTCCAAGTCTCCTACAATGAGCAGTTCTTC
many	.	TRBV9	TRBJ2-1	CASSVGVSSARDEQFF	TGTGCCAGCAGCGTAGGTGTGTCTAGCGCGCGCGATGAGCAGTTCTTC
many	.	TRBV7-3	TRBJ1-5	CASNVEGGNQPQHF	TGTGCCAGCAACGTAGAGGGGGGCAATCAGCCCCAGCATTTT